These 9 T cell receptor beta chains were all obtained from the same sample, sequenced in a study of T cell changes during pregnancy in multiple sclerosis. Libraries were prepared by immunoSEQ multiplex PCR; TCRdb keeps only in-frame clonotypes and omits some of them. Among 100,000 or so clones listed, 85% to 95% were seen once. The starting material was peripheral blood, obtained before pregnancy. These receptors were taken from a female donor with multiple sclerosis, enrolled in a pregnancy study.

The chain employs TRBV6-6 and TRBJ1-5, with 8 bases aligning to TRBD1. Germline V gives CDR1 MNHNY, CDR2 SVGAGI (reference sequence). The CDR3 runs 13 residues. With V trimmed by 10 bases and J by 6 bases, 8 bases remained unmatched. This chain's CDR3 is CATAQGAGQPQHF. The CDR3, as DNA: TGTGCCACCGCTCAGGGGGCTGGTCAGCCCCAGCATTTT.

J is TRBJ2-7 and V is TRBV5-8; D may be TRBD1 (6 bases). This CDR3 has 14 amino acids. Germline V gene lookup returns CDR1 SGHTS and CDR2 YDEGEE. The V and J ends lost 2 bases and 3 bases respectively, with 12 bases between them. CDR3 residues: CASSFRPGDYEQYF. DNA for the CDR3: TGTGCCAGCAGCTTTCGACCAGGGGACTACGAGCAGTACTTC.

The V call is TRBV4-1, the J call TRBJ1-1; 8 nucleotides align to TRBD1. With V trimmed by 2 bases and J by 2 bases, 7 bases remained unmatched. CDR1 and CDR2 (germline): MGHRA, YSYEKL. The CDR3 covers 16 residues. In DNA form, the CDR3 reads TGCGCCAGCAGCCAAAGTCAGGGGGCCGATAACACTGAAGCTTTCTTT. It translates to CASSQSQGADNTEAFF.

This CDR3 is CASSSSYSLSVYEQYF. In DNA, the CDR3 is TGCGCCAGCAGCTCCTCCTATAGTCTCAGCGTATACGAGCAGTACTTC. This chain uses TRBV5-1 with TRBJ2-7; D gene unclear. The length of the CDR3 is 16 residues. V dropped 3 bases and J dropped 4 bases, with 20 bases sitting between them. Looked up from germline, CDR1 is SGHRS and CDR2 is YFSETQ.

The chain links TRBV6-4 to TRBJ1-1, with D possibly being TRBD1 (5 bases). The V and J ends lost 2 bases and 5 bases respectively, with 9 bases between them. The CDR3 contains 13 residues. The germline V gene encodes CDR1 MRHNA and CDR2 SNTAGT. The CDR3 here is CASSDTPGTEAFF. The CDR3 DNA reads TGTGCCAGCAGTGACACTCCAGGGACTGAAGCTTTCTTT.

The chain has TRBV28 and TRBJ1-3; 7 bases match TRBD1. V shed 10 bases, J shed 0 bases, and the junction held 9 bases outside the gene matches. CDR1 is MDHEN and CDR2 is SYDVKM in the germline V gene. The CDR3 is made up of 15 amino acids. CDR3 coding DNA: TGTGCCACCCTCAAAGACAGGGTCTCTGGAAACACCATATATTTT. It translates to CATLKDRVSGNTIYF.

In DNA, the CDR3 is TGTGCCAGCAGCCCGGGACAATACAATGAGCAGTTCTTC. Its protein product is CASSPGQYNEQFF. The chain is built from TRBV7-6 and TRBJ2-1, with TRBD1 as a possible D gene (6 bases). V lost 5 bases, J lost 4 bases, and 9 bases lay in between. CDR3 length: 13 residues. The V gene's germline CDR1 is SGHVS and CDR2 FNYEAQ. Full variable domain (rest looked up from reference TRBV7-6 and TRBJ2-1): GAGVSQSPRYKVTKRGQDVALRCDPISGHVSLYWYRQALGQGPEFLTYFNYEAQQDKSGLPNDRFSAERPEGSISTLTIQRTEQRDSAMYRCASSPGQYNEQFFGPGTRLTVL.

This chain connects TRBV5-1 to TRBJ2-1; 11 bases line up with TRBD2. The CDR3 contains 15 residues. After removal of 4 bases from V and 7 bases from J, the junction contained 7 bases not matched to a gene. Germline assignment: CDR1 SGHRS and CDR2 YFSETQ. The CDR3 loop reads CASSETSGNGNEQFF. Here the CDR3 DNA reads TGCGCCAGCAGCGAGACTAGCGGGAACGGGAATGAGCAGTTCTTC.

CDR3 nucleotides: TGTGCCAGCAGCTTAGGTGACCCGGGACAGGGTGCAACTAATGAAAAACTGTTTTTT. This encodes CASSLGDPGQGATNEKLFF. This chain links TRBV7-9 with TRBJ1-4; TRBD1 aligns across 9 bases. The germline V gene has CDR1 SEHNR and CDR2 FQNEAQ (reference sequence). V shed 1 base, J shed 0 bases, and the junction held 9 bases outside the gene matches. The CDR3 is 19 residues long.